This record covers a single TCR beta chain. The target antigen is unknown. This sample is part of a study of identical twins. V shed 6 bases and J 6 bases; nucleotides not matched to a gene: 11. In germline, CDR1 is SGHNT, CDR2 YYREEE (reference sequence). The CDR3 is made up of 15 amino acids. Regarding the study as a whole: Shared out-of-frame alpha sequences (those common to twins) showed excess low generation probability.

TCRdb analysed the 5' RACE reads with MiXCR anew, one entry per CDR3 protein. The table has 400,000 to 550,000 distinct CDR3 sequences, 22% seen once. These data were also filed under a second study, of T cells expressing NK-cell markers. In that study: About 1.0-8% of CD8+ T cells in six or seven donors belonged to dominant NKG2C+ clonotypes. The CD3+CD56-NKG2C+ fraction was also led by these clonotypes in a few donors.

This sequence joins TRBV5-4 and TRBJ1-2; 10 positions agree with TRBD1. The sequence was obtained from a young woman in good health. Sequencing was done on a sample of CD4+ T cells sorted from blood. The CDR3 DNA follows: TGTGCCAGCAATCCTCGGGACAGGGGATGGGATGGCTACACCTTC. Translated, it gives CASNPRDRGWDGYTF. Variable domain in full (rest from reference TRBV5-4 and TRBJ1-2): ETGVTQSPTHLIKTRGQQVTLRCSSQSGHNTVSWYQQALGQGPQFIFQYYREEENGRGNFPPRFSGLQFPNYSSELNVNALELDDSALYLCASNPRDRGWDGYTFGSGTRLTVV.